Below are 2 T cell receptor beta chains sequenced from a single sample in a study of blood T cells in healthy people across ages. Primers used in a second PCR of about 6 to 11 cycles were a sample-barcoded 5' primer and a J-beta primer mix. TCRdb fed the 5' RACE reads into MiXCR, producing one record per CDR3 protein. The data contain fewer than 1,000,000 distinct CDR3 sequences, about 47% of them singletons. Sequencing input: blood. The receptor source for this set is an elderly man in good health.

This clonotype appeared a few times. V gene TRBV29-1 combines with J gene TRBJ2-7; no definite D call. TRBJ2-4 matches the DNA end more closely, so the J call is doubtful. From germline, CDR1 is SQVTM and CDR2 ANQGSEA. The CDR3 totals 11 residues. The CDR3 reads CSVESLDIQYF. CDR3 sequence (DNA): TGCAGCGTAGAGTCTTTGGACATTCAGTACTTC.

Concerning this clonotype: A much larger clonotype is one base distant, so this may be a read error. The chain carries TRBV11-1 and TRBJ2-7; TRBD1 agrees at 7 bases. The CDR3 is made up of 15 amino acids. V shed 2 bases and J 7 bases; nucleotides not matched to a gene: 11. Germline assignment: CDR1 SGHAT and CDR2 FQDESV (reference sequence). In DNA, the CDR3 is TGTGCCAGCAGCTTAAATGGACAGGATTTAGATGAGCAGTACTTC. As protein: CASSLNGQDLDEQYF.